The clone carrying this T cell receptor beta chain was seen only once. The antigen remains undetermined. This sample is drawn from a study of cytomegalovirus exposure and HLA in healthy donors. Researchers ran the PCR with 60 Vbeta and 13 Jbeta primers. Sequenced by immunoSEQ multiplex PCR; TCRdb stores in-frame clones only, minus some. The sample holds approximately 110,000 clones; about 86% are singletons and the top ten take about 2%. V shed 2 bases and J shed 4 bases, with 11 bases lying between them. CDR3 length: 14 residues. CDR1 MNHEY and CDR2 SVGAGI come from the germline V gene. Study conclusions and caveats: Later analysis demonstrated an association between a missense DCLRE1C variant and TCR beta V- and J-gene trimming. A later analysis linked around 17,000 TCR beta sequences to HLA alleles at 0.05 false discovery rate. Listed as cytomegalovirus-associated were more than 150 TCR beta chains.

Sequencing was done on a sample of PBMCs. The chain employs TRBV6-5 and TRBJ1-1, with D maybe TRBD1 (5 bases). The clonotype originates from a woman aged 25 to 39 in good health and CMV-seronegative. The CDR3 here is CASSYQGASTEAFF. The CDR3 DNA follows: TGTGCCAGCAGTTACCAGGGTGCGAGCACTGAAGCTTTCTTT.